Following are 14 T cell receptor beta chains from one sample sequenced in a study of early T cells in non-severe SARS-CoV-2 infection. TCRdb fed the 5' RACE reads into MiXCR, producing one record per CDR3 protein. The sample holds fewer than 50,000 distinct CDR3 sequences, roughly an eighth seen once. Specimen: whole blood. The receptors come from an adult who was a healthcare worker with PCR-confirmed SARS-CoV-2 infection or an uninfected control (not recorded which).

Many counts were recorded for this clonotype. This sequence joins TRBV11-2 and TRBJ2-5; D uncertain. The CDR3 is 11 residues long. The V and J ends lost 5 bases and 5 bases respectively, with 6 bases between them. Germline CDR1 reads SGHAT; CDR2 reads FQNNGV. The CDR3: CASSQTETQYF. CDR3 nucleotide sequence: TGTGCCAGCAGCCAGACGGAGACCCAGTACTTC. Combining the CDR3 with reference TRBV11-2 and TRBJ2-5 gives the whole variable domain EAGVAQSPRYKIIEKRQSVAFWCNPISGHATLYWYQQILGQGPKLLIQFQNNGVVDDSQLPKDRFSAERLKGVDSTLKIQPAKLEDSAVYLCASSQTETQYFGPGTRLLVL.

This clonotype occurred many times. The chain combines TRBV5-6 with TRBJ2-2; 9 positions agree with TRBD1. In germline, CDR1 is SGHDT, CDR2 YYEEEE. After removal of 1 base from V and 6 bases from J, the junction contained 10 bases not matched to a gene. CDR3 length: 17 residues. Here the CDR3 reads CASSLFSGQGQAGELFF. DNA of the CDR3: TGTGCCAGCAGCTTGTTCTCCGGACAGGGGCAGGCCGGGGAGCTGTTTTTT.

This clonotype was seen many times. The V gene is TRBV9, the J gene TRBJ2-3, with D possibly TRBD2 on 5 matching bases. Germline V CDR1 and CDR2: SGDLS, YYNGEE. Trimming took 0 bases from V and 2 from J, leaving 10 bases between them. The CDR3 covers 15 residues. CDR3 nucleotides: TGTGCCAGCAGCGTAGGGGCTAGCCCCACAGATACGCAGTATTTT. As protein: CASSVGASPTDTQYF.

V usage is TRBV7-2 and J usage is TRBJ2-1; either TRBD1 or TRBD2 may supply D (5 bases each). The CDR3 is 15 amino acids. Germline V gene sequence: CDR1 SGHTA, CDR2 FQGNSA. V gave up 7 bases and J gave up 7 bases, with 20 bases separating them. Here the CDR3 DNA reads TGTGCCAGCACCACTAGGGGCCCTCGAGGGAATGAGCAGTTCTTC. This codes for CASTTRGPRGNEQFF.

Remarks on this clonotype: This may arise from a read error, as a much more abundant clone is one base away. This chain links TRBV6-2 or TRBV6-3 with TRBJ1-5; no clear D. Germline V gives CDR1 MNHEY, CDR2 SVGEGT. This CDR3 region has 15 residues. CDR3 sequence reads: CASSPEGYSTQPQHF. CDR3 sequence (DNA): TGTGCCAGCAGTCCCGAGGGCTATAGCACTCAGCCCCAGCATTTT.

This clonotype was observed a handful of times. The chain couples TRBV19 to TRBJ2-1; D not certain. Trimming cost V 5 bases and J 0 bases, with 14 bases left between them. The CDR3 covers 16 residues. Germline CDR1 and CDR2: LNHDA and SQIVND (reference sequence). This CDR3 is CASSFPRSSSYNEQFF. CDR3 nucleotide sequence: TGTGCCAGTAGTTTCCCCAGGAGTAGCTCCTACAATGAGCAGTTCTTC.

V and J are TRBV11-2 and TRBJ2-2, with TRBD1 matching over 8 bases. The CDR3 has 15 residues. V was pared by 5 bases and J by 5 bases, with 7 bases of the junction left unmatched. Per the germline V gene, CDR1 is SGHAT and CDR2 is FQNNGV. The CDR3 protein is CASSPYTGGTGELFF. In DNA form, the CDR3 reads TGTGCCAGCAGCCCCTATACAGGGGGTACCGGGGAGCTGTTTTTT.

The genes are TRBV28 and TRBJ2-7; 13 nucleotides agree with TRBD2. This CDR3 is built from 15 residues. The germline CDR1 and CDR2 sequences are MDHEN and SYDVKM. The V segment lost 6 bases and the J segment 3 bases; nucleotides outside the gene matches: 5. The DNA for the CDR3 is TGTGCCAGCAGGCCGGGACTAGCGGGGATCTACGAGCAGTACTTC. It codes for CASRPGLAGIYEQYF.

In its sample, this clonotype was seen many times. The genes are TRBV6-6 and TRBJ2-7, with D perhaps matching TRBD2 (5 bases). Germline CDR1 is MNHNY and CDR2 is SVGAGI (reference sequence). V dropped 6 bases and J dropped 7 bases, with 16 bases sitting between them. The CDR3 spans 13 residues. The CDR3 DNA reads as TGTGCCAGCAGCCTTAGATCAGGCGGGGAGCAGTACTTC. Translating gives CASSLRSGGEQYF.

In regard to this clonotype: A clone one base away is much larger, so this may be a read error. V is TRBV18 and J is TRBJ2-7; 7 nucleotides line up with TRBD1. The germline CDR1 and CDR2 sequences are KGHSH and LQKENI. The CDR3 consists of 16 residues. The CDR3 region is CVSSAAGTDVPYEQYF. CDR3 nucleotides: TGTGTCAGCTCAGCGGCCGGGACAGACGTCCCCTACGAGCAGTACTTC.

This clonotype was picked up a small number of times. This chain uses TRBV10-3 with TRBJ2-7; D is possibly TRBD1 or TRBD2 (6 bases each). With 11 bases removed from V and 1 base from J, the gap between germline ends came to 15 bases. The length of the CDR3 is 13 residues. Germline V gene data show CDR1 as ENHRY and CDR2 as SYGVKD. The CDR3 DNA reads TGTGCCGTCCGGGGGCAGGTTTCCTACGAGCAGTACTTC. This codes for CAVRGQVSYEQYF.

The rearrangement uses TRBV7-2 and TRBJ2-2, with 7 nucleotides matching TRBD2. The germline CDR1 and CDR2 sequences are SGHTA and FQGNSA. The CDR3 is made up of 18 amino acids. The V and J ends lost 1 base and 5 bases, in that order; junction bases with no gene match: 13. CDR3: CASSLGPAGKMGTGELFF. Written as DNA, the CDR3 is TGTGCCAGCAGCTTAGGCCCAGCGGGGAAGATGGGAACCGGGGAGCTGTTTTTT.

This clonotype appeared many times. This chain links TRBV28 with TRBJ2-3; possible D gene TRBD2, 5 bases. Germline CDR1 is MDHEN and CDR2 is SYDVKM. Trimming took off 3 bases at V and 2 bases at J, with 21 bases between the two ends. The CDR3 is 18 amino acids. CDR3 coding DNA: TGTGCCAGCAGTTTGGAGTGGTTAGGAGGATCCTACACAGATACGCAGTATTTT. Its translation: CASSLEWLGGSYTDTQYF. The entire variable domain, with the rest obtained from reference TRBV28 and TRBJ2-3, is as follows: DVKVTQSSRYLVKRTGEKVFLECVQDMDHENMFWYRQDPGLGLRLIYFSYDVKMKEKGDIPEGYSVSREKKERFSLILESASTNQTSMYLCASSLEWLGGSYTDTQYFGPGTRLTVL.

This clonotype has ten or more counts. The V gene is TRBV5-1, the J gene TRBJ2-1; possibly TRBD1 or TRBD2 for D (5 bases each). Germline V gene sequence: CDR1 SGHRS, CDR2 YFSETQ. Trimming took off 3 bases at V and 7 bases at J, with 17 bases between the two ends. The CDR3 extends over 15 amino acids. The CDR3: CASSSGTTPRNEQFF. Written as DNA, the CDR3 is TGCGCCAGCAGCTCCGGGACGACCCCGAGGAATGAGCAGTTCTTC.